Following are 32 T cell receptor beta chains from one sample sequenced in a study of T cell clones after liver transplantation. Assay used: immunoSEQ multiplex PCR; TCRdb lists only in-frame clones, some missing. Here the sample spans tens of thousands of clones, over 65% being singletons. Sequences were derived from CD4+ T cells from blood, sampled at the 22-month timepoint. These receptors all come from a human patient who received a liver transplant. Some T cells may have originated in the graft donor.

The V gene is TRBV4-3, the J gene TRBJ2-6, with D possibly matching TRBD1 (6 bases). The CDR3 sequence is 18 residues long. Trimming removed 0 bases at V and 2 bases at J, with 14 bases between. CDR1 and CDR2 from the germline V gene are LGHNA and YSLEER. CDR3 DNA: TGCGCCAGCAGCCAAGATAACCCCGGACAGACTGGGGCCAACGTCCTGACTTTC. Amino acids: CASSQDNPGQTGANVLTF.

The V and J genes are TRBV7-2 and TRBJ2-1; the D is unclear. The germline V and J ends were trimmed by 1 base and 2 bases, with 9 bases remaining between them. The germline gives CDR1 SGHTA, CDR2 FQGNSA. This CDR3 is built from 15 residues. CDR3 amino acids: CASSLESPTYNEQFF. In DNA, the CDR3 is TGTGCCAGCAGCTTAGAATCCCCAACCTACAATGAGCAGTTCTTC.

The rearrangement joins TRBV28 to TRBJ1-1; tentative D call: TRBD1 (6 bases). The CDR3 has 14 residues. Trimming took off 5 bases at V and 5 bases at J, with 15 bases between the two ends. CDR1 is MDHEN and CDR2 is SYDVKM in the germline V gene. The CDR3 region is CASSRQAPRTEAFF. As DNA, the CDR3 is TGTGCCAGCAGTCGACAGGCCCCGCGAACTGAAGCTTTCTTT.

The chain links TRBV5-6 to TRBJ1-4; D remains ambiguous. Germline V CDR1 and CDR2: SGHDT, YYEEEE. The V and J ends lost 0 bases and 13 bases respectively, with 10 bases between them. The CDR3 sequence is 12 residues long. CDR3 DNA sequence: TGTGCCAGCAGCTTGGGGAGAATGGGACTGTTTTTT. It is translated as CASSLGRMGLFF.

The chain combines TRBV7-3 with TRBJ2-6; 10 bases are a match to TRBD1. With V trimmed by 5 bases and J by 0 bases, 7 bases remained unmatched. Germline lookup yields CDR1 SGHTA and CDR2 FQGTGA. The CDR3 runs 18 residues. CDR3 in DNA: TGTGCCAGCAGCCTGACAGGGGGCCAAAGCTCTGGGGCCAACGTCCTGACTTTC. Protein: CASSLTGGQSSGANVLTF.

This clone was observed a single time. The rearrangement uses TRBV5-6 and TRBJ2-5, with TRBD2 matching over 7 bases. The CDR3 runs to 16 residues. Germline V gives CDR1 SGHDT, CDR2 YYEEEE. The V segment lost 3 bases and the J segment 2 bases; nucleotides outside the gene matches: 10. The CDR3 spells CASSSPRASGQETQYF. DNA for the CDR3: TGTGCCAGCAGCTCTCCGAGGGCTAGCGGACAAGAGACCCAGTACTTC.

This clone was counted between two and nine times. The chain has TRBV5-8 and TRBJ2-1, with TRBD2 matching over 9 bases. V shed 4 bases, J shed 3 bases, and the junction held 8 bases outside the gene matches. The length of the CDR3 is 16 residues. Germline CDR1 is SGHTS and CDR2 is YDEGEE. In DNA form, the CDR3 reads TGTGCCAGCAGCCGTGTGGTAGCGGGGGACTACAATGAGCAGTTCTTC. This encodes CASSRVVAGDYNEQFF.

The rearrangement uses TRBV6-1 and TRBJ2-2; D perhaps matches TRBD2 (6 bases). Germline loops: CDR1 MNHNS, CDR2 SASEGT. The V and J ends lost 3 bases and 2 bases respectively, with 13 bases between them. The CDR3 consists of 16 residues. CDR3 protein: CASSDPGTQNTGELFF. DNA for the CDR3: TGTGCCAGCAGTGACCCCGGGACTCAAAACACCGGGGAGCTGTTTTTT.

This clone was counted once. The chain carries TRBV18 and TRBJ2-2, with 9 nucleotides matching TRBD1. Germline V gene sequence: CDR1 KGHSH, CDR2 LQKENI. The CDR3 has 16 residues. With V trimmed by 2 bases and J by 3 bases, 4 bases remained unmatched. The CDR3: CASSPKGTGHTGELFF. The CDR3 bases are TGTGCCAGCTCACCAAAGGGGACAGGGCACACCGGGGAGCTGTTTTTT.

The J gene is TRBJ2-1, the V gene TRBV11-2, with 8 bases identical to TRBD2. V lost 3 bases to trimming and J lost 2 bases; unmatched junction nucleotides: 3. This CDR3 has 15 residues. Germline CDR1 reads SGHAT; CDR2 reads FQNNGV. The CDR3 bases are TGTGCCAGCAGCTTCGAGCGGGGGACCTACAATGAGCAGTTCTTC. Amino acids: CASSFERGTYNEQFF.

The chain carries TRBV28 and TRBJ1-1; D might be TRBD1 (5 bases). The CDR3 sequence is 16 residues long. V was shortened by 6 bases and J by 0 bases, with 17 bases between the two germline ends. Germline assignment: CDR1 MDHEN and CDR2 SYDVKM. The CDR3 coding sequence is TGTGCCAGCAGCACGCCGGGGGTCGGCATGAACACTGAAGCTTTCTTT. It yields the protein CASSTPGVGMNTEAFF.

Note on this clone: Other nucleotide sequences in the sample specify the same CDR3. The chain recombines TRBV28 with TRBJ1-1; D call uncertain. V lost 3 bases to trimming and J lost 5 bases, with 7 bases between them. The germline gives CDR1 MDHEN, CDR2 SYDVKM. The CDR3 has 12 residues. In DNA form, the CDR3 reads TGTGCCAGCAGTTTGGTGAGGACTGAAGCTTTCTTT. It specifies CASSLVRTEAFF.

The rearrangement uses TRBV4-2 and TRBJ2-7; 10 bases map to TRBD2. This CDR3 is 18 amino acids long. CDR1 is LGHNA, CDR2 YNFKEQ, per germline. The V segment lost 0 bases and the J segment 1 base; nucleotides outside the gene matches: 9. This chain's CDR3 is CASSQDASGSSHSYEQYF. The CDR3 region has the DNA TGTGCCAGCAGCCAAGATGCTAGCGGGAGTTCACATTCCTACGAGCAGTACTTC.

The rearrangement links TRBV5-6 to TRBJ1-5; tentatively, D is TRBD1 (5 bases). Germline V gene lookup returns CDR1 SGHDT and CDR2 YYEEEE. There are 15 residues in the CDR3. The V and J ends lost 4 bases and 0 bases respectively, with 11 bases between them. The CDR3 region has the DNA TGTGCCAGCAGCCTACGGGGGGGTAGCAATCAGCCCCAGCATTTT. As protein: CASSLRGGSNQPQHF.

The chain joins TRBV6-1 to TRBJ1-6; 8 nucleotides match TRBD1. This CDR3 contains 13 residues. Germline loops: CDR1 MNHNS, CDR2 SASEGT. J was trimmed by 14 bases and V by 6 bases; bases with no gene match: 9. The chain's CDR3 is CASRGQALLTLHF. The CDR3 DNA reads TGTGCCAGCAGGGGACAGGCCCTCCTCACCCTCCACTTT.

CDR3 DNA sequence: TGTGCCTGGAGTAGGACAGGGCCCGCTGAAGCTTTCTTT. It is translated as CAWSRTGPAEAFF. This chain joins TRBV30 and TRBJ1-1, with 8 bases that match TRBD1. V trimming: 2 bases; J trimming: 6 bases; junction bases outside the gene matches: 5. This CDR3 is built from 13 residues. In germline, CDR1 is GTSNPN, CDR2 SVGIG (reference sequence). Based on the CDR3 plus reference TRBV30 and TRBJ1-1, the full variable domain is SQTIHQWPATLVQPVGSPLSLECTVEGTSNPNLYWYRQAAGRGLQLLFYSVGIGQISSEVPQNLSASRPQDRQFILSSKKLLLSDSGFYLCAWSRTGPAEAFFGQGTRLTVV.

The genes are TRBV28 and TRBJ2-3; D is undetermined. Germline V gene data show CDR1 as MDHEN and CDR2 as SYDVKM. The CDR3 runs 12 residues. V lost 7 bases, J lost 4 bases, and 9 bases lay in between. CDR3 region: CASTDLPDTQYF. The CDR3 region has the DNA TGTGCCAGCACGGACCTCCCAGATACGCAGTATTTT. Full variable domain (outside the CDR3, taken from reference TRBV28 and TRBJ2-3): DVKVTQSSRYLVKRTGEKVFLECVQDMDHENMFWYRQDPGLGLRLIYFSYDVKMKEKGDIPEGYSVSREKKERFSLILESASTNQTSMYLCASTDLPDTQYFGPGTRLTVL.

The J gene is TRBJ2-1, the V gene TRBV4-2; either TRBD1 or TRBD2 may fit D (5 bases each). This CDR3 has 16 amino acids. Per germline, CDR1 LGHNA and CDR2 YNFKEQ. Trimming pared 2 bases from V and 10 bases from J, leaving 21 bases between. The CDR3 nucleotides are TGTGCCAGCAGCCAAAGTCGGGACGCAGGGTATTACGAGCAGTTCTTC. Its translation is CASSQSRDAGYYEQFF.

The chain uses TRBV4-2 and TRBJ2-4; D gene ambiguous. The CDR3 has 15 amino acids. Deletions cut 0 bases from V and 7 bases from J, with 13 bases between. CDR1 and CDR2 from the germline V gene are LGHNA and YNFKEQ. CDR3 sequence reads: CASSQDLESRNIQYF. In DNA, the CDR3 is TGTGCCAGCAGCCAAGATCTGGAGAGTCGGAACATTCAGTACTTC.

The chain links TRBV4-2 to TRBJ1-1; D is ambiguous. Germline V gene lookup returns CDR1 LGHNA and CDR2 YNFKEQ. The ends were cut back, 4 bases at V and 1 base at J, with 7 bases in the middle. The CDR3 has 13 amino acids. The CDR3 protein is CASSRNRNTEAFF. DNA of the CDR3: TGTGCCAGCAGCCGCAACAGGAACACTGAAGCTTTCTTT.

This sequence joins TRBV9 and TRBJ2-5; D gene unclear. V lost 0 bases and J lost 5, with 8 bases in between. CDR1 SGDLS and CDR2 YYNGEE come from the germline V gene. This CDR3 has 13 residues. CDR3 amino acids: CASSVDVKETQYF. DNA of the CDR3: TGTGCCAGCAGCGTAGACGTGAAGGAGACCCAGTACTTC.

The chain carries TRBV19 and TRBJ2-7; D remains unclear. Germline CDR1 is LNHDA and CDR2 is SQIVND (reference sequence). The CDR3 is 14 residues long. V was shortened by 4 bases and J by 2 bases, with 12 bases between the two germline ends. The CDR3 coding sequence is TGTGCCAGTAGTAACCACAAGGTGCCCTACGAGCAGTACTTC. Translating gives CASSNHKVPYEQYF.

The chain joins TRBV28 to TRBJ2-7, with D unclear. The CDR3 runs 14 residues. Germline CDR1 and CDR2: MDHEN and SYDVKM. V was shortened by 7 bases and J by 1 base, with 14 bases between the two germline ends. The CDR3 sequence is CASTKFSTSYEQYF. The CDR3 nucleotides are TGTGCCAGCACCAAGTTCAGTACATCCTACGAGCAGTACTTC.

V gene TRBV9 combines with J gene TRBJ2-1; 9 bases align to TRBD2. V gave up 0 bases and J gave up 6 bases; unmatched junction bases: 7. Germline CDR1 reads SGDLS; CDR2 reads YYNGEE. CDR3 length equals 16 residues. CDR3 DNA sequence: TGTGCCAGCAGCGTAGGTTCTAGCGGGGCCCGCAATGAGCAGTTCTTC. Translating gives CASSVGSSGARNEQFF.

The CDR3 sequence: CASTQPLSGANVLTF. The CDR3 coding sequence is TGTGCCAGTACACAGCCCCTCTCTGGGGCCAACGTCCTGACTTTC. V and J are TRBV19 and TRBJ2-6, with D hard to call. In germline, CDR1 is LNHDA, CDR2 SQIVND (reference sequence). The V end lost 7 bases, the J end lost 0 bases, and 10 bases lay between the germline ends. The CDR3 covers 15 residues.

This clone was recorded only once. This chain uses TRBV12-5 with TRBJ1-6, with no clear D. V was trimmed by 2 bases and J by 0 bases, leaving 23 bases between them. This CDR3 has 21 amino acids. CDR1 is LGHNT, CDR2 FRNRAP, per germline. CDR3 amino acids: CASGLSRWRGDPSSYNSPLHF. DNA for the CDR3: TGTGCTAGTGGTTTGTCTAGATGGAGAGGAGACCCGAGCTCCTATAATTCACCCCTCCACTTT.

V and J are TRBV27 and TRBJ1-5; weak D call: TRBD1 (5 bases). Trimming removed 6 bases from V and 5 bases from J, with 11 bases in between. The germline V gene encodes CDR1 MNHEY and CDR2 SMNVEV (reference sequence). This CDR3 region has 13 residues. CDR3 region: CASRQGFDQPQHF. In nucleotides, the CDR3 is TGTGCCAGCAGGCAGGGTTTTGATCAGCCCCAGCATTTT.

The rearrangement uses TRBV5-1 and TRBJ2-5; D unresolved. CDR3 length: 14 residues. CDR1 and CDR2 (germline): SGHRS, YFSETQ. Trimming removed 0 bases from V and 1 base from J, with 7 bases in between. CDR3 protein: CASSLDRPQETQYF. The DNA for the CDR3 is TGCGCCAGCAGCTTGGACAGACCCCAAGAGACCCAGTACTTC.

The chain links TRBV6-5 to TRBJ1-2; 8 bases line up with TRBD1. Germline V gene data show CDR1 as MNHEY and CDR2 as SVGAGI. V shed 7 bases, J shed 8 bases, and the junction held 12 bases outside the gene matches. This CDR3 is built from 14 residues. The CDR3 is CASKQLDRGGGYTF. The CDR3 DNA sequence: TGTGCCAGCAAACAACTCGACAGGGGCGGCGGCTACACCTTC.

This clone was observed a handful of times. This sequence joins TRBV6-5 and TRBJ1-1; 11 bases are a match to TRBD1. CDR1 and CDR2 (germline): MNHEY, SVGAGI. The CDR3 runs 13 residues. The V gene end was trimmed by 6 bases and the J gene end by 7 bases; junction bases not matched to a gene: 4. The DNA of the CDR3 is TGTGCCAGCAGCTGGACAGGGGGCATTGAAGCTTTCTTT. It encodes CASSWTGGIEAFF.

The chain employs TRBV6-5 and TRBJ2-5, with a weak D call TRBD1 (7 bases). TRBJ2-7 explains the end of the DNA better; the J call may be wrong. The V gene's germline CDR1 is MNHEY and CDR2 SVGAGI. The CDR3 loop spans 13 amino acids. CDR3 bases: TGTGCCAGCGCCTCTGCAGGGGGGTACGAGCAGTACTTC. Translated, it gives CASASAGGYEQYF.

The V call is TRBV18, the J call TRBJ1-1; TRBD1 aligns across 7 bases. Germline trimming cut 4 bases from V and 5 bases from J; bases unmatched to any gene: 7. This CDR3 spans 14 amino acids. Germline V gene data show CDR1 as KGHSH and CDR2 as LQKENI. The CDR3 loop reads CASSQLTGLTEAFF. The DNA of the CDR3 is TGTGCCAGCTCACAACTGACAGGGCTTACTGAAGCTTTCTTT.